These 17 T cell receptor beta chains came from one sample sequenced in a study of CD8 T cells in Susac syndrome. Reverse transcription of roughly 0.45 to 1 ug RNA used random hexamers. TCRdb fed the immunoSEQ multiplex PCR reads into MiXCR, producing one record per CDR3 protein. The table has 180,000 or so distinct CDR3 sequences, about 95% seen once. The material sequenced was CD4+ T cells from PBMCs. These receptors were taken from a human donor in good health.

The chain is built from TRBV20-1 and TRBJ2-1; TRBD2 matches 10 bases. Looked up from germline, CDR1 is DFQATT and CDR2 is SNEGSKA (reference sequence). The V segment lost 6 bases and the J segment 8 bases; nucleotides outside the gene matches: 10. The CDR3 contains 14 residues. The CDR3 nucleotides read TGCAGTGCGGACGGGACTAGCGTGAGCTATGAGCAGTTCTTC. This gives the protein CSADGTSVSYEQFF.

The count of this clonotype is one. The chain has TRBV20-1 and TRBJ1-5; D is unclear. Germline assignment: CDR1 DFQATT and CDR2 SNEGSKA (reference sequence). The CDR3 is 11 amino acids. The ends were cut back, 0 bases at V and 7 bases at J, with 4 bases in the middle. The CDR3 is CSARDGQPQHF. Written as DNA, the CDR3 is TGCAGTGCTAGAGATGGGCAGCCCCAGCATTTT.

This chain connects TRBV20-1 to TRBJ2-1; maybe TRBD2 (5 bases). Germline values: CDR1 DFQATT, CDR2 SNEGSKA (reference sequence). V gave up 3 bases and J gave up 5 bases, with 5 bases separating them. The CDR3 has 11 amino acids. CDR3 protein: CSASGNNEQFF. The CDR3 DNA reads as TGCAGTGCTAGCGGGAACAATGAGCAGTTCTTC.

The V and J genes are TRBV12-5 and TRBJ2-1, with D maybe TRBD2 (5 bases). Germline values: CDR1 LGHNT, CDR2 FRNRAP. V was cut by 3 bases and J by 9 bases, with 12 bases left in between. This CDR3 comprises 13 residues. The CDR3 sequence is CASGLAPRGEQFF. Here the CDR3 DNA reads TGTGCTAGTGGTTTAGCTCCTCGGGGTGAGCAGTTCTTC.

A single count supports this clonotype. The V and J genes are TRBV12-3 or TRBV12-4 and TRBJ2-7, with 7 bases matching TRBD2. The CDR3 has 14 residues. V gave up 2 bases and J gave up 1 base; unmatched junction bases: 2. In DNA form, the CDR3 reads TGTGCCAGCAGTTTAAGAGCGGGGTCCTACGAGCAGTACTTC. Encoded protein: CASSLRAGSYEQYF.

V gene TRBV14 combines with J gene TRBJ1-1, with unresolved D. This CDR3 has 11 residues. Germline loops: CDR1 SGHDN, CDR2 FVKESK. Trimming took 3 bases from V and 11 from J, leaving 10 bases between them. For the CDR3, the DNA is TGTGCCAGCAGCCAGGGTGTCATCGCTTTCTTT. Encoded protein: CASSQGVIAFF.

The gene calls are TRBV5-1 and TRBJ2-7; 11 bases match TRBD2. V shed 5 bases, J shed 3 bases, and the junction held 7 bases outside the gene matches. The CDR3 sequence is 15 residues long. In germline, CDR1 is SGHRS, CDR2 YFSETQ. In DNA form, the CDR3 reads TGCGCCAGCAGTTTGATAACTAGCGGGAGCTACGAGCAGTACTTC. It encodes CASSLITSGSYEQYF.

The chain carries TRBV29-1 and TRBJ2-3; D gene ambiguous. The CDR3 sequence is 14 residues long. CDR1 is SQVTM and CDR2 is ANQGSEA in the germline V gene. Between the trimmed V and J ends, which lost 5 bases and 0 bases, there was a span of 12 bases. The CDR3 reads CSVSFKTSTDTQYF. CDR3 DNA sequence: TGCAGCGTTAGTTTCAAAACTAGCACAGATACGCAGTATTTT.

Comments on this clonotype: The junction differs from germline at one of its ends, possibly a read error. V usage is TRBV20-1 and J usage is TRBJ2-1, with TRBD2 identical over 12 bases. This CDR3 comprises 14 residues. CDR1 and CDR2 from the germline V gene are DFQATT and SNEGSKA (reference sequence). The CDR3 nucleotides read TGCAGTGAGGGGGGGACTAGCGGGTACAGTGAGCAGTTCTTC. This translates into CSEGGTSGYSEQFF.

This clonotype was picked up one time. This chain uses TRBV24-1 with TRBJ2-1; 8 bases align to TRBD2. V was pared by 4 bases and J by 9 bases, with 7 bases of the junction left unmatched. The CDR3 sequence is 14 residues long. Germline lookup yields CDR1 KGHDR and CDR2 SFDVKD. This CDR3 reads CATSDPGGIGEQFF. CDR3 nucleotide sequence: TGTGCCACCAGTGACCCGGGAGGGATTGGTGAGCAGTTCTTC.

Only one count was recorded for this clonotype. CDR3 protein: CASSPWDFNEQFF. The DNA of the CDR3 is TGTGCCAGCAGTCCCTGGGACTTCAATGAGCAGTTCTTC. V is TRBV27 and J is TRBJ2-1; the D gene is possibly TRBD2 (6 bases). The germline V gene has CDR1 MNHEY and CDR2 SMNVEV (reference sequence). This CDR3 comprises 13 residues. The V end was cut by 5 bases, the J end by 6 bases, with 11 bases between.

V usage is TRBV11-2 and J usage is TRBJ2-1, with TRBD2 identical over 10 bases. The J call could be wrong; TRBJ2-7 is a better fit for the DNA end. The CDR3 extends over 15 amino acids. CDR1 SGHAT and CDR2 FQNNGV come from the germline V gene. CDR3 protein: CASSQSGRAFHEQYF. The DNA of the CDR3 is TGTGCCAGCAGCCAAAGCGGGAGGGCCTTCCACGAGCAGTACTTC.

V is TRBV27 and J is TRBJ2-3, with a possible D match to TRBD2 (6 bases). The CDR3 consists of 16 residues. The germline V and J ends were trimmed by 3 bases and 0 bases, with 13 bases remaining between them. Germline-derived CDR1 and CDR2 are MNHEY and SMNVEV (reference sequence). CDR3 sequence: CASSFGTSSSTDTQYF. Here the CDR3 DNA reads TGTGCCAGCAGTTTCGGGACTTCATCTAGCACAGATACGCAGTATTTT.

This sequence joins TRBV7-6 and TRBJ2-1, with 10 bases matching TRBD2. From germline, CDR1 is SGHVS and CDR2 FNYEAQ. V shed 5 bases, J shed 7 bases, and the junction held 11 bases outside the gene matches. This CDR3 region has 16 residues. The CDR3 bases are TGTGCCAGCAGCCCTGGACTAGCGGAGAATCGGAATGAGCAGTTCTTC. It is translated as CASSPGLAENRNEQFF.

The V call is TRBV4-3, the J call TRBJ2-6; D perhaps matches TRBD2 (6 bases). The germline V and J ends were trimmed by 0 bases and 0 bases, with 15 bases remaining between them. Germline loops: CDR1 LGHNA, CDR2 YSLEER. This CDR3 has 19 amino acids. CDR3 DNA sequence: TGCGCCAGCAGCCAAGATCACGGGGGTGCGGACTCTGGGGCCAACGTCCTGACTTTC. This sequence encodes CASSQDHGGADSGANVLTF.

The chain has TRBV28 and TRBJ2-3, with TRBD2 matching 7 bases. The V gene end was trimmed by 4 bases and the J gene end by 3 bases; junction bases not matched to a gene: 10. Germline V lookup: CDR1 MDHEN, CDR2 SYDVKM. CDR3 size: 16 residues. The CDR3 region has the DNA TGTGCCAGCAGTTACCACCACCGACTAGCTACAGATACGCAGTATTTT. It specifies CASSYHHRLATDTQYF. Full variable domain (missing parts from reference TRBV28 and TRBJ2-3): DVKVTQSSRYLVKRTGEKVFLECVQDMDHENMFWYRQDPGLGLRLIYFSYDVKMKEKGDIPEGYSVSREKKERFSLILESASTNQTSMYLCASSYHHRLATDTQYFGPGTRLTVL.

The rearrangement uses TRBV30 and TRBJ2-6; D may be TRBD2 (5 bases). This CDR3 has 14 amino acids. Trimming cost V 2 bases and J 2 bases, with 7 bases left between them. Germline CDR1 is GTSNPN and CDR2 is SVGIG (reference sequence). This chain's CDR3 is CAWSRGTGANVLTF. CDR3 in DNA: TGTGCCTGGAGTCGGGGAACTGGGGCCAACGTCCTGACTTTC.